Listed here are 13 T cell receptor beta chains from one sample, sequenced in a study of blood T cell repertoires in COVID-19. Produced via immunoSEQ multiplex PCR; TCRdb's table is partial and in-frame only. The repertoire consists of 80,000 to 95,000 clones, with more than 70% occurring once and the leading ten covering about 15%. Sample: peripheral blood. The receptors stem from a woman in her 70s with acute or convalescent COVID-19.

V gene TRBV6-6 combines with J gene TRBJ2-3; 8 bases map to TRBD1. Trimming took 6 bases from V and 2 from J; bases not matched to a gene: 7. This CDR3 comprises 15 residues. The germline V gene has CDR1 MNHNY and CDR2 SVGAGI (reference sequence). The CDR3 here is CASSLDRGSTDTQYF. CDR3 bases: TGTGCCAGCAGCCTTGACAGGGGATCCACAGATACGCAGTATTTT.

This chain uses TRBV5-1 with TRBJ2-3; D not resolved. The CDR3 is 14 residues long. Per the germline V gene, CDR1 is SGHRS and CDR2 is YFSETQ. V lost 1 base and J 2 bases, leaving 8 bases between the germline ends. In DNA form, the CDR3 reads TGCGCCAGCAGCTTGAGCCAAATCACAGATACGCAGTATTTT. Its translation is CASSLSQITDTQYF. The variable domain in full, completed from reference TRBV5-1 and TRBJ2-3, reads KAGVTQTPRYLIKTRGQQVTLSCSPISGHRSVSWYQQTPGQGLQFLFEYFSETQRNKGNFPGRFSGRQFSNSRSEMNVSTLELGDSALYLCASSLSQITDTQYFGPGTRLTVL.

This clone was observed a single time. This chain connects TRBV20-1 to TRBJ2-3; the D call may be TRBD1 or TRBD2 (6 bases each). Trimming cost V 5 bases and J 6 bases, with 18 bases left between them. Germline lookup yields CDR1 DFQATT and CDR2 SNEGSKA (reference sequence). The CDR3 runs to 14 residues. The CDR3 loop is CSACGGSEGDTQYF. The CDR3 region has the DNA TGCAGTGCTTGTGGGGGCTCGGAGGGCGATACGCAGTATTTT.

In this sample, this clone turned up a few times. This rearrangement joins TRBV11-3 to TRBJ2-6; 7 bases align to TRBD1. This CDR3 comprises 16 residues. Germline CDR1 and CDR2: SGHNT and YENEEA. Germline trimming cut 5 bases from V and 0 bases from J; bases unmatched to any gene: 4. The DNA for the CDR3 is TGTGCCAGCAGCCCACAGGGGAGCTCTGGGGCCAACGTCCTGACTTTC. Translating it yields CASSPQGSSGANVLTF.

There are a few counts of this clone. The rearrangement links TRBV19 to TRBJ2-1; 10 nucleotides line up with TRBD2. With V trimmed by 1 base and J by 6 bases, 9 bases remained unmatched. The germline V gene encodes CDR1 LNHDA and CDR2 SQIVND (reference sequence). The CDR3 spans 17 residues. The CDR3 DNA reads TGTGCCAGTAGTATAGTCCTTACTAGCGGGGCCCCCAATGAGCAGTTCTTC. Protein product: CASSIVLTSGAPNEQFF.

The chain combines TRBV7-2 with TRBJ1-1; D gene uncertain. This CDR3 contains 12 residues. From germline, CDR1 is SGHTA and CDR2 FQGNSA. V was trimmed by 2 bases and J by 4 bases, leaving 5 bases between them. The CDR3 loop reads CASSLLRTEAFF. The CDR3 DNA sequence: TGTGCCAGCAGCTTACTCCGCACTGAAGCTTTCTTT.

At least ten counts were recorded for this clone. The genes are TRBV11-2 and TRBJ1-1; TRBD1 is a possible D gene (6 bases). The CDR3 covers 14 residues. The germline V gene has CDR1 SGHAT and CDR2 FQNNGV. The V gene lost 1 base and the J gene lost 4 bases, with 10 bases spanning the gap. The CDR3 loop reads CASSLAGAGTEAFF. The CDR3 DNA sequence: TGTGCCAGCAGCTTAGCAGGGGCCGGCACTGAAGCTTTCTTT.

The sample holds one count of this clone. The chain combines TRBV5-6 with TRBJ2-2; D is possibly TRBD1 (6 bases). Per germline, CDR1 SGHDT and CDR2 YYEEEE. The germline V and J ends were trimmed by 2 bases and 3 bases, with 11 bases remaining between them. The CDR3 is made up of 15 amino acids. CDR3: CASSFSTGYTGELFF. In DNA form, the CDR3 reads TGTGCCAGCAGCTTCTCAACAGGGTACACCGGGGAGCTGTTTTTT.

The CDR3 coding sequence is TGCGCCAGCAGCTTTTTTTCCCAAGGGGCAACTAATGAAAAACTGTTTTTT. This codes for CASSFFSQGATNEKLFF. This sequence joins TRBV5-1 and TRBJ1-4; a weak D match, TRBD1 (5 bases). Per germline, CDR1 SGHRS and CDR2 YFSETQ. CDR3 size: 17 residues. V gave up 2 bases and J gave up 0 bases, with 14 bases separating them.

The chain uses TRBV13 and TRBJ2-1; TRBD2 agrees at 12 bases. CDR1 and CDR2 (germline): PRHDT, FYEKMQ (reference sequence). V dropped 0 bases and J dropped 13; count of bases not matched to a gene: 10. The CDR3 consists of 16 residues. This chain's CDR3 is CASSLGSLAGGPGQFF. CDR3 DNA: TGTGCCAGCAGCTTAGGTAGCCTAGCGGGGGGGCCGGGTCAGTTCTTC.

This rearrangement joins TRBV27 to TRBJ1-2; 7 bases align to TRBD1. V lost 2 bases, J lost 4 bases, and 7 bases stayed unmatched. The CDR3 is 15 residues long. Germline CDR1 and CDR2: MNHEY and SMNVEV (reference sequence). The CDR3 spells CASSLNPGQSYGYTF. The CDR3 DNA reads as TGTGCCAGCAGTTTAAATCCGGGACAGTCCTATGGCTACACCTTC.

CDR3: CASSLGGGASADTQYF. The CDR3 DNA reads TGCGCCAGCAGCTTGGGCGGGGGGGCCTCCGCAGATACGCAGTATTTT. J is TRBJ2-3 and V is TRBV5-1; 9 bases are shared with TRBD2. The trim removed 0 bases at V and 4 bases at J, leaving 6 bases unmatched. The germline V gene encodes CDR1 SGHRS and CDR2 YFSETQ. This CDR3 comprises 16 residues.

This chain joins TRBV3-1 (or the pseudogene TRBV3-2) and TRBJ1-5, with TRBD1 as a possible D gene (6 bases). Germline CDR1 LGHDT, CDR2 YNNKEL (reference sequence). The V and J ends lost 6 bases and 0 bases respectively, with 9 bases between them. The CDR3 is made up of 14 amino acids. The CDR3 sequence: CASSQGSSNQPQHF. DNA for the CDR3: TGTGCCAGCAGTCAGGGGTCTAGCAATCAGCCCCAGCATTTT.